This record looks at one TCR beta chain sequence and its context. Generated by immunoSEQ multiplex PCR, the TCRdb table keeps only in-frame clones and is missing some. Of roughly 77,000 clones in the sample, roughly 89% were seen once. This record comes from a study of T cell changes during pregnancy in multiple sclerosis. Germline-derived CDR1 and CDR2 are SNHLY and FYNNEI. V was pared by 7 bases and J by 3 bases, with 10 bases between. The length of the CDR3 is 13 residues. The TCR was taken from a female donor with multiple sclerosis, enrolled in a pregnancy study. The chain recombines TRBV2 with TRBJ1-5, with D uncertain. This specimen was peripheral blood, taken in the second trimester of pregnancy. The CDR3 spells CASIYSINQPQHF. Here the CDR3 DNA reads TGTGCCAGCATCTATAGCATCAATCAGCCCCAGCATTTT.